This T cell receptor (beta chain) was captured by sequencing in a study of CD8 T cells in Susac syndrome. Points from the study as a whole: The authors acknowledged that their TCR sequencing and HLA analysis involved a relatively small number of individuals.

Random hexamers served to reverse transcribe roughly 0.5 to 1 ug RNA. Coverage of TCR beta CDR3 amplification by immunoSEQ multiplex PCR extended to 54 Vbeta and 13 Jbeta. TCRdb re-called the immunoSEQ multiplex PCR reads with MiXCR, one entry per CDR3 protein. Of approximately 150,000 distinct CDR3 sequences in the sample, about 91% were seen once. J lost 7 bases, V lost 4 bases, and 6 bases had no gene match. Germline CDR1 and CDR2: ENHRY and SYGVKD. The CDR3 contains 15 residues. This clonotype was seen just once. No antigen is known for it. The sample taken for sequencing was CD4+ T cells from PBMCs. This clonotype originated in a human donor in good health. The chain combines TRBV10-3 with TRBJ2-1; TRBD2 matches 11 bases. CDR3 in amino acids: CAISGEASGRNEQFF. The CDR3 region has the DNA TGTGCCATCAGTGGTGAGGCTAGCGGGAGGAATGAGCAGTTCTTC.